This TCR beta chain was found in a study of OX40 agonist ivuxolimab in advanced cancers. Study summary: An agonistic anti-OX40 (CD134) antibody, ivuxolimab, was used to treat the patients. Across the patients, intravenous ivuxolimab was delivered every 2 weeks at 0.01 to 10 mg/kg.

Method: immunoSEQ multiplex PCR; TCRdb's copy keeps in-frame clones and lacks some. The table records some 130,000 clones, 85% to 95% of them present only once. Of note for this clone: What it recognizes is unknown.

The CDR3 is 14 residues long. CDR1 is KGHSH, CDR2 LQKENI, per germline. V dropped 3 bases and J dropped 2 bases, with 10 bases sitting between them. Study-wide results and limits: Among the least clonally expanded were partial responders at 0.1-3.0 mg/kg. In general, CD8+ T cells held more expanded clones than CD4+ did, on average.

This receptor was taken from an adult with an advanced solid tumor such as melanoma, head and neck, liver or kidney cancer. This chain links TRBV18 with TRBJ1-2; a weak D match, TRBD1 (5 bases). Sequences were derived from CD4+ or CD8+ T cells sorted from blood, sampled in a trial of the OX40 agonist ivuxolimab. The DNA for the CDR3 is TGTGCCAGCTCACCTGGGTCAGGGAACTATGGCTACACCTTC. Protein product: CASSPGSGNYGYTF.